This entry lists 6 T cell receptor beta chains sequenced from one sample in a study of shared clonotypes between healthy human individuals. TCRdb keeps only in-frame clones here, not all; method: immunoSEQ multiplex PCR. Of about 2.1 million clones in the sample, about 92% are singletons; the top ten hold roughly 1.8%. The naive CD8 subset, CD45RO-negative cells positively selected for CCR7, excluded terminally differentiated effector memory CD45RA+ cells. The sample comprised naive CD8+ T cells from PBMCs. All receptors derive from a man aged 18 to 30 in good health. Some clones in this sample may be carry-over from other donors' samples.

J is TRBJ2-7 and V is TRBV19; TRBD2 matches 10 bases. Germline assignment: CDR1 LNHDA and CDR2 SQIVND (reference sequence). Germline trimming cut 2 bases from V and 3 bases from J; bases unmatched to any gene: 7. CDR3 size: 16 residues. CDR3 sequence: CASSIMASGSFYEQYF. The DNA for the CDR3 is TGTGCCAGTAGTATAATGGCTAGCGGGAGTTTCTACGAGCAGTACTTC.

V gene TRBV6-6 combines with J gene TRBJ1-4; D gene unclear. CDR1 and CDR2 (germline): MNHNY, SVGAGI (reference sequence). The CDR3 is 15 amino acids. Trimming removed 5 bases from V and 2 bases from J, with 12 bases in between. The CDR3 region has the DNA TGTGCCAGCAGTAGAACGGGATCCACTAATGAAAAACTGTTTTTT. Translation gives CASSRTGSTNEKLFF.

This rearrangement joins TRBV11-2 to TRBJ1-3; no definite D call. Germline V lookup: CDR1 SGHAT, CDR2 FQNNGV. V gave up 5 bases and J gave up 3 bases, with 17 bases separating them. This CDR3 is built from 16 residues. CDR3 residues: CASSAVMGWSGNTIYF. The CDR3 DNA is TGTGCCAGCAGCGCCGTTATGGGCTGGAGTGGAAACACCATATATTTT.

The chain couples TRBV9 to TRBJ1-3; a possible D gene is TRBD1 (5 bases). The CDR3 length is 17 residues. The germline gives CDR1 SGDLS, CDR2 YYNGEE. Trimming left V 3 bases short and J 2 bases short, with 18 bases between. CDR3 loop: CASSAFQGPVPGNTIYF. CDR3 nucleotide sequence: TGTGCCAGCAGCGCATTCCAGGGTCCCGTCCCTGGAAACACCATATATTTT.

The rearrangement links TRBV9 to TRBJ2-5, with TRBD2 matching 8 bases. This CDR3 has 15 amino acids. Germline V lookup: CDR1 SGDLS, CDR2 YYNGEE. Unmatched junction bases numbered 9, after V lost 2 bases and J lost 6 bases. In nucleotides, the CDR3 is TGTGCCAGCAGCGTTATTCCGGGAGGGGCGCAGACCCAGTACTTC. Its translation is CASSVIPGGAQTQYF.

This chain joins TRBV27 and TRBJ2-7; 10 nucleotides match TRBD2. The germline gives CDR1 MNHEY, CDR2 SMNVEV (reference sequence). Trimming took 5 bases from V and 2 from J; bases not matched to a gene: 12. The CDR3 loop spans 17 amino acids. The DNA of the CDR3 is TGTGCCAGCAGTCAAACTAGCGGGATGCGTCCGGCCTACGAGCAGTACTTC. Encoded protein: CASSQTSGMRPAYEQYF.